This T cell receptor beta chain appears in the sequencing data of a study of control samples from healthy donors and cancer patients. Trimming shortened V by 0 bases and J by 5 bases, and 8 bases separated the two germline ends. This CDR3 contains 13 residues. Germline CDR1 and CDR2: SGHRS and YFSETQ. Here immunoSEQ multiplex PCR was the method, and the copy in TCRdb shows in-frame clones only, minus some. Of around 70,000 clones in the sample, about 94% are singletons; the top ten hold 2.8%. The origin of this receptor is a woman in her 30s in good health. The chain couples TRBV5-1 to TRBJ1-1, with unresolved D. Sequencing used blood. The CDR3 bases are TGCGCCAGCAGCTTGGATGTTAGGACTGAAGCTTTCTTT. Translated: CASSLDVRTEAFF.